The 9 T cell receptor beta chains reported below all come from one sample, sequenced in a study of blood T cell repertoires in COVID-19. Generated by immunoSEQ multiplex PCR, the TCRdb table keeps only in-frame clones and is missing some. The data show about 250,000 clones, with 80% to 90% seen just once and roughly 2.6% held by the top ten. The source material was PBMCs or T cells enriched from blood (not recorded which). The receptors stem from a woman aged 30 to 39 with acute COVID-19.

This clone was counted a single time. The rearrangement links TRBV5-8 to TRBJ2-3; TRBD2 matches 16 bases. This CDR3 comprises 16 residues. Germline V gene sequence: CDR1 SGHTS, CDR2 YDEGEE. V shed 4 bases and J 5 bases; nucleotides not matched to a gene: 4. The CDR3 nucleotides read TGTGCCAGCAGCCCCGGGACTAGCGGGGGGGAAGATACGCAGTATTTT. Protein product: CASSPGTSGGEDTQYF.

This clone was seen just once. The V call is TRBV5-5, the J call TRBJ2-7; 7 bases fit TRBD1. Trimming cost V 5 bases and J 6 bases; bases outside gene matches: 14. The CDR3 sequence is 15 residues long. Per germline, CDR1 SGHKS and CDR2 YYEKEE (reference sequence). This CDR3 is CASRDTTGSAVEQYF. The CDR3 DNA reads TGTGCCAGCAGAGACACGACAGGGTCGGCGGTCGAGCAGTACTTC.

V usage is TRBV7-9 and J usage is TRBJ1-1; unclear D gene. The CDR3 length is 14 residues. Trimming took 5 bases from V and 1 from J, leaving 11 bases between them. Germline values: CDR1 SEHNR, CDR2 FQNEAQ (reference sequence). The chain's CDR3 is CASSGGRWNTEAFF. CDR3 DNA: TGTGCCAGCAGCGGAGGGAGGTGGAACACTGAAGCTTTCTTT.

The chain is built from TRBV7-2 and TRBJ1-5; D is undetermined. V lost 3 bases and J 6 bases, leaving 9 bases between the germline ends. CDR1 and CDR2 from the germline V gene are SGHTA and FQGNSA. The CDR3 is 13 amino acids. The CDR3 is CASSFGFGQPQHF. The CDR3 region has the DNA TGTGCCAGCAGCTTTGGCTTTGGTCAGCCCCAGCATTTT.

This chain joins TRBV5-1 and TRBJ1-2; a possible D gene is TRBD1 (6 bases). Trimming left V 1 base short and J 7 bases short, with 17 bases between. Per the germline V gene, CDR1 is SGHRS and CDR2 is YFSETQ. This CDR3 has 15 residues. The CDR3 DNA reads as TGCGCCAGCAGCTTGTCGGTAGGGGGGGATGGTGGCTACACCTTC. It codes for CASSLSVGGDGGYTF.

This chain joins TRBV30 and TRBJ2-7; 10 nucleotides match TRBD1. The CDR3 runs to 14 residues. Per germline, CDR1 GTSNPN and CDR2 SVGIG (reference sequence). The V segment lost 3 bases and the J segment 5 bases; nucleotides outside the gene matches: 7. The CDR3, as DNA: TGTGCCTGGAGCCCGGGACAGGGGTTCCACGAGCAGTACTTC. This gives the protein CAWSPGQGFHEQYF.

This clone was found a few times. The V and J genes are TRBV5-1 and TRBJ1-2, with D possibly being TRBD1 (6 bases). Trimming left V 0 bases short and J 8 bases short, with 17 bases between. This CDR3 is built from 15 residues. Germline-derived CDR1 and CDR2 are SGHRS and YFSETQ. As DNA, the CDR3 is TGCGCCAGCAGCTTGGTGGGTGAACAGGGCGGAGGCTACACCTTC. Translated, it gives CASSLVGEQGGGYTF.

The chain joins TRBV7-6 to TRBJ1-2, with 8 positions matching TRBD1. J lost 9 bases, V lost 0 bases, and 27 bases had no gene match. This CDR3 is built from 21 residues. Germline CDR1 and CDR2: SGHVS and FNYEAQ. The CDR3 DNA reads TGTGCCAGCAGCTTAGCGTACGCCTCCGAGACAGGGGTTAAAGCACTTGGAAGCTACACCTTC. Translating it yields CASSLAYASETGVKALGSYTF. Supplemented by reference TRBV7-6 and TRBJ1-2, the full variable domain reads GAGVSQSPRYKVTKRGQDVALRCDPISGHVSLYWYRQALGQGPEFLTYFNYEAQQDKSGLPNDRFSAERPEGSISTLTIQRTEQRDSAMYRCASSLAYASETGVKALGSYTFGSGTRLTVV.

V usage is TRBV18 and J usage is TRBJ2-1; perhaps TRBD2 as D (6 bases). The CDR3 runs 14 residues. Looked up from germline, CDR1 is KGHSH and CDR2 is LQKENI. Trimming pared 5 bases from V and 1 base from J, leaving 9 bases between. CDR3 residues: CASSSGGSYNEQFF. The CDR3, as DNA: TGTGCCAGCTCATCTGGGGGGTCCTACAATGAGCAGTTCTTC.